The 17 T cell receptor beta chains reported below all come from one sample, sequenced in a study of T cell responses to AZD1222 COVID-19 vaccine. Clones were sequenced by immunoSEQ multiplex PCR, and TCRdb holds only the in-frame ones, with some missing. The sample holds 150,000 or so clones, approximately 94% seen once. The sequencing here drew on peripheral blood, taken 28 days after the second AZD1222 dose. The receptor source for this set is an adult who received the AZD1222 COVID-19 vaccine.

The chain joins TRBV10-3 to TRBJ2-7, with 10 bases that match TRBD1. With V trimmed by 8 bases and J by 4 bases, 8 bases remained unmatched. Germline lookup yields CDR1 ENHRY and CDR2 SYGVKD. The CDR3 extends over 14 amino acids. CDR3 region: CAIGRQGAQYEQYF. Written as DNA, the CDR3 is TGTGCCATCGGAAGACAGGGGGCGCAGTACGAGCAGTACTTC.

This clone occurred once. The genes are TRBV5-1 and TRBJ2-3; TRBD1 aligns across 9 bases. This CDR3 has 16 amino acids. Germline lookup yields CDR1 SGHRS and CDR2 YFSETQ. The ends lost 5 bases at V and 0 bases at J; junction bases unmatched: 7. CDR3 in amino acids: CASREWTGASTDTQYF. CDR3 nucleotide sequence: TGCGCCAGCAGGGAGTGGACAGGGGCGAGCACAGATACGCAGTATTTT.

V gene TRBV12-2 combines with J gene TRBJ1-3. TRBV12-2 is deemed a pseudogene. The CDR3 spans 20 residues. Here the CDR3 DNA reads TGTGCAAGTCGCTTACCCGCCAGGGGGGGGCAGGGGCACTCTGGAAACACCATATATTTT. Residues: CASRLPARGGQGHSGNTIYF.

The V and J genes are TRBV19 and TRBJ2-2; TRBD2 agrees at 8 bases. Germline CDR1 LNHDA, CDR2 SQIVND (reference sequence). This CDR3 has 15 amino acids. J gave up 3 bases and V 5 bases, and 5 bases lay outside the gene matches. CDR3 nucleotides: TGTGCCAGTAGTCCGGGACTAGTGTACACCGGGGAGCTGTTTTTT. This encodes CASSPGLVYTGELFF. The full variable domain, completed using reference TRBV19 and TRBJ2-2, is DGGITQSPKYLFRKEGQNVTLSCEQNLNHDAMYWYRQDPGQGLRLIYYSQIVNDFQKGDIAEGYSVSREKKESFPLTVTSAQKNPTAFYLCASSPGLVYTGELFFGEGSRLTVL.

This sequence joins TRBV7-9 and TRBJ1-1; D is undetermined. V was shortened by 0 bases and J by 6 bases, with 5 bases between the two germline ends. Germline lookup yields CDR1 SEHNR and CDR2 FQNEAQ (reference sequence). The CDR3 loop spans 12 amino acids. CDR3 nucleotides: TGTGCCAGCAGCTTAGCGTACCCTGAAGCTTTCTTT. Translated, it gives CASSLAYPEAFF.

V gene TRBV28 combines with J gene TRBJ1-6, with D tentatively TRBD1 (5 bases). The CDR3 runs 16 residues. Germline lookup yields CDR1 MDHEN and CDR2 SYDVKM. V gave up 7 bases and J gave up 0 bases, with 13 bases separating them. CDR3 loop: CASIRGGSSYNSPLHF. CDR3 bases: TGTGCCAGCATCCGGGGGGGGAGCTCCTATAATTCACCCCTCCACTTT.

The rearrangement uses TRBV6-2 or TRBV6-3 and TRBJ1-2; D gene ambiguous. Germline lookup yields CDR1 MNHEY and CDR2 SVGEGT. The CDR3 extends over 15 amino acids. V dropped 0 bases and J dropped 5 bases, with 13 bases sitting between them. CDR3 coding DNA: TGTGCCAGCAGTTACTCCCCAGGCTTTGGATATGGCTACACCTTC. Its protein is CASSYSPGFGYGYTF.

The chain uses TRBV5-1 and TRBJ2-1; 14 bases map to TRBD2. The V segment lost 1 base and the J segment 0 bases; nucleotides outside the gene matches: 9. The CDR3 has 20 residues. Germline V gene sequence: CDR1 SGHRS, CDR2 YFSETQ. The CDR3 reads CASSLSSGTSGSSSYNEQFF. The CDR3 coding sequence is TGCGCCAGCAGCTTGAGCTCCGGGACTAGCGGGAGTAGCTCCTACAATGAGCAGTTCTTC.

This clone was recorded only once. The rearrangement joins TRBV2 to TRBJ2-3, with 7 bases identical to TRBD2. V was clipped by 0 bases and J by 6 bases; unmatched bases: 6. This CDR3 spans 15 amino acids. CDR1 SNHLY and CDR2 FYNNEI come from the germline V gene. The CDR3 loop is CASSEAATSWDTQYF. Written as DNA, the CDR3 is TGTGCCAGCAGTGAAGCGGCGACTAGCTGGGATACGCAGTATTTT.

The gene calls are TRBV7-3 and TRBJ2-1; possibly TRBD2 for D (5 bases). This CDR3 is built from 13 residues. CDR1 is SGHTA, CDR2 FQGTGA, per germline. With 6 bases removed from V and 4 bases from J, the gap between germline ends came to 10 bases. Written as DNA, the CDR3 is TGTGCCAGCAGTACTAGTTTTTACAATGAGCAGTTCTTC. It encodes CASSTSFYNEQFF. Full variable domain (outside the CDR3, taken from reference TRBV7-3 and TRBJ2-1): GAGVSQTPSNKVTEKGKYVELRCDPISGHTALYWYRQSLGQGPEFLIYFQGTGAADDSGLPNDRFFAVRPEGSVSTLKIQRTERGDSAVYLCASSTSFYNEQFFGPGTRLTVL.

The CDR3, as DNA: TGCGCCAGCTCAACTGGGACTAGCGTCATCAATGAGCAGTTCTTC. The encoded protein is CASSTGTSVINEQFF. The genes are TRBV4-3 and TRBJ2-1; TRBD2 aligns across 10 bases. There are 15 residues in the CDR3. J was trimmed by 6 bases and V by 8 bases; bases with no gene match: 10. The germline gives CDR1 LGHNA, CDR2 YSLEER.

This chain uses TRBV28 with TRBJ1-2; TRBD1 is a possible D gene (5 bases). The germline V and J ends were trimmed by 4 bases and 7 bases, with 10 bases remaining between them. The CDR3 consists of 12 residues. The germline V gene encodes CDR1 MDHEN and CDR2 SYDVKM. The DNA for the CDR3 is TGTGCCAGCAGTTCAAGGACATTTGGCTACACCTTC. This codes for CASSSRTFGYTF.

This clone has just one count. The DNA for the CDR3 is TGTGCCTCCAGCAGATACCACTCCTACGAGCAGTACTTC. This translates into CASSRYHSYEQYF. The chain combines TRBV2 with TRBJ2-7, with D unresolved. V shed 11 bases and J shed 0 bases, with 14 bases lying between them. This CDR3 spans 13 amino acids. From germline, CDR1 is SNHLY and CDR2 FYNNEI.

This clone was seen a handful of times. The V and J genes are TRBV7-3 and TRBJ1-3; no reliable D call. V was shortened by 9 bases and J by 0 bases, with 15 bases between the two germline ends. Germline CDR1 and CDR2: SGHTA and FQGTGA. This CDR3 region has 15 residues. CDR3 residues: CASVRDTFSGNTIYF. The DNA for the CDR3 is TGTGCCAGTGTCCGGGATACATTCTCTGGAAACACCATATATTTT. Together with reference TRBV7-3 and TRBJ1-3, the CDR3 gives the full variable domain: GAGVSQTPSNKVTEKGKYVELRCDPISGHTALYWYRQSLGQGPEFLIYFQGTGAADDSGLPNDRFFAVRPEGSVSTLKIQRTERGDSAVYLCASVRDTFSGNTIYFGEGSWLTVV.

The rearrangement links TRBV5-1 to TRBJ1-1; D ambiguous. This CDR3 comprises 14 residues. V was cut by 6 bases and J by 5 bases, with 17 bases left in between. Germline CDR1 is SGHRS and CDR2 is YFSETQ. CDR3 DNA sequence: TGCGCCAGCAAGGTGCTGGACCTGGGAACTGAAGCTTTCTTT. Amino acid sequence: CASKVLDLGTEAFF.

The V and J genes are TRBV7-9 and TRBJ1-2; D is ambiguous. The CDR3 totals 12 residues. From germline, CDR1 is SEHNR and CDR2 FQNEAQ (reference sequence). Between the trimmed V and J ends, which lost 5 bases and 3 bases, there was a span of 7 bases. The CDR3 here is CASSRADYGYTF. The CDR3 DNA reads as TGTGCCAGCAGCCGAGCGGACTATGGCTACACCTTC.

The chain has TRBV7-8 and TRBJ1-5, with 7 bases aligning to TRBD1. The CDR3 extends over 16 amino acids. Germline values: CDR1 SGHVS, CDR2 FQNEAQ. With 1 base clipped from V and 4 bases from J, the junction kept 7 bases outside the gene matches. The CDR3 loop is CASSLDRGGGNQPQHF. CDR3 nucleotides: TGTGCCAGCAGCTTAGATAGAGGGGGCGGGAATCAGCCCCAGCATTTT.